One and the same sample provided the 32 T cell receptor beta chains below, sequenced in a study of regulatory T cells in long-lasting Graves disease. Time point given: newly diagnosed GD, antithyroid drugs for less than 3 months. TCR sequences were obtained from RNA taken from PBMCs. TCR beta libraries were built with iRepertoire HTBI primers and Arm-PCR of CDR3 regions. Each CDR3 protein gets one entry after TCRdb re-called the multiplex PCR reads with MiXCR. The repertoire holds approximately 400,000 distinct CDR3 sequences, with 14% to 15% as singletons. In addition, the sample was reused for a study of T cells in Graves' hyperthyroidism and ophthalmopathy.

The sample was peripheral blood mononuclear cells (PBMCs), taken at new diagnosis, from a patient treated with antithyroid drugs. These receptors were obtained from a woman younger than 45 with Graves disease.

This clonotype was seen at least ten times. The chain recombines TRBV3-1 with TRBJ1-5; 9 nucleotides match TRBD1. The germline gives CDR1 LGHDT, CDR2 YNNKEL (reference sequence). Germline trimming cut 0 bases from V and 5 bases from J; bases unmatched to any gene: 8. The CDR3 spans 17 residues. DNA for the CDR3: TGTGCCAGCAGCCAAGACTTCGGGACAGGGAAGGATCAGCCCCAGCATTTT. It translates to CASSQDFGTGKDQPQHF. Based on the CDR3 plus reference TRBV3-1 and TRBJ1-5, the full variable domain is DTAVSQTPKYLVTQMGNDKSIKCEQNLGHDTMYWYKQDSKKFLKIMFSYNNKELIINETVPNRFSPKSPDKAHLNLHINSLELGDSAVYFCASSQDFGTGKDQPQHFGDGTRLSIL.

This clonotype was counted between two and nine times. The V and J genes are TRBV20-1 and TRBJ2-3; the D gene is possibly TRBD2 (5 bases). The CDR3 runs 13 residues. Trimming took 6 bases from V and 4 from J, leaving 14 bases between them. Germline V CDR1 and CDR2: DFQATT, SNEGSKA (reference sequence). The CDR3 DNA follows: TGCAGTGCCTGCCGGGGTGGGGCAGATACGCAGTATTTT. This sequence encodes CSACRGGADTQYF.

This clonotype was counted at least ten times. The gene calls are TRBV29-1 and TRBJ2-5; no definite D call. The V end lost 1 base, the J end lost 3 bases, and 9 bases lay between the germline ends. Per germline, CDR1 SQVTM and CDR2 ANQGSEA. This CDR3 is built from 13 residues. DNA of the CDR3: TGCAGCGTTGAAGGGCTCACAAAAGAGACCCAGTACTTC. As protein: CSVEGLTKETQYF.

This clonotype was recorded at least ten times. V usage is TRBV30 and J usage is TRBJ2-7; D may be TRBD2 (5 bases). Germline V CDR1 and CDR2: GTSNPN, SVGIG (reference sequence). The CDR3 contains 13 residues. The V and J ends lost 2 bases and 3 bases respectively, with 11 bases between them. DNA for the CDR3: TGTGCCTGGAGTACCGGGGTTTTCTACGAGCAGTACTTC. It yields the protein CAWSTGVFYEQYF.

This clonotype was observed at least ten times. CDR3 sequence: CASRETVYNEQFF. CDR3 coding DNA: TGTGCCAGCAGGGAGACAGTATACAATGAGCAGTTCTTC. V and J are TRBV2 and TRBJ2-1; D might be TRBD1 (5 bases). Trimming removed 6 bases at V and 4 bases at J, with 10 bases between. The CDR3 is made up of 13 amino acids. The germline V gene has CDR1 SNHLY and CDR2 FYNNEI.

The sample holds many counts of this clonotype. The chain recombines TRBV30 with TRBJ2-7, with D possibly TRBD1 on 5 matching bases. Trimming took off 0 bases at V and 5 bases at J, with 11 bases between the two ends. Germline V CDR1 and CDR2: GTSNPN, SVGIG (reference sequence). The CDR3 extends over 13 amino acids. The CDR3 region is CAWSVGAANEQYF. As DNA, the CDR3 is TGTGCCTGGAGTGTAGGGGCAGCCAACGAGCAGTACTTC.

This clonotype has ten or more counts. The chain uses TRBV30 and TRBJ1-3; no clear D gene. In germline, CDR1 is GTSNPN, CDR2 SVGIG (reference sequence). V lost 8 bases and J lost 4, with 6 bases in between. The CDR3 extends over 10 amino acids. CDR3 residues: CASSGNTIYF. CDR3 DNA sequence: TGTGCCAGCAGCGGAAACACCATATATTTT.

This clonotype was found a few times. V is TRBV6-1 and J is TRBJ2-7, with no clear D. The CDR3 length is 12 residues. CDR1 is MNHNS, CDR2 SASEGT, per germline. Trimming removed 8 bases from V and 7 bases from J, with 15 bases in between. Here the CDR3 reads CASLAILGEQYF. The CDR3 region has the DNA TGTGCCAGCCTCGCGATTTTAGGGGAGCAGTACTTC.

This clonotype showed up many times. This chain connects TRBV24-1 to TRBJ2-7, with D possibly being TRBD1 (6 bases). The CDR3 is 13 amino acids. Germline CDR1 KGHDR, CDR2 SFDVKD. V lost 4 bases and J lost 5, with 11 bases in between. The CDR3 reads CATSERTDDEQYF. The CDR3 coding sequence is TGTGCCACCAGTGAGCGGACAGACGACGAGCAGTACTTC.

This clonotype was counted ten times or more. CDR3 bases: TGTGCCAGCAGTTTATCTGGGAGCTCCTACGAGCAGTACTTC. As protein: CASSLSGSSYEQYF. This chain joins TRBV11-2 and TRBJ2-7; D is possibly TRBD2 (5 bases). V lost 6 bases and J 0 bases, leaving 12 bases between the germline ends. The germline V gene has CDR1 SGHAT and CDR2 FQNNGV. The CDR3 totals 14 residues.

The V and J genes are TRBV6-9 and TRBJ2-1, with D unclear. The CDR3 has 14 residues. V was pared by 3 bases and J by 6 bases, with 12 bases between. Germline CDR1 and CDR2: MNHGY and SVAAGI. The CDR3 loop is CASSYSDSGNEQFF. The CDR3 nucleotides read TGTGCCAGCAGTTACTCCGACTCGGGCAATGAGCAGTTCTTC.

With regard to this clonotype: Relative to the germline gene, one junction end is altered; a read error may explain this. The chain links TRBV20-1 to TRBJ2-7; no clear D. CDR3 size: 13 residues. Germline-derived CDR1 and CDR2 are DFQATT and SNEGSKA (reference sequence). Written as DNA, the CDR3 is TGCAGTGCTAGCACCGGGCCCGCCTACGAGCGGTACTTC. The encoded protein is CSASTGPAYERYF.

The J gene is TRBJ2-1, the V gene TRBV6-1; D assignment may be TRBD1 or TRBD2 (5 bases each). The CDR3 totals 13 residues. V was cut by 6 bases and J by 10 bases, with 16 bases left in between. Germline V gene lookup returns CDR1 MNHNS and CDR2 SASEGT. CDR3 DNA: TGTGCCAGCAGGCCCGGGACGCACTACGAGCAGTTCTTC. Translating gives CASRPGTHYEQFF.

About this clonotype itself: A read error may account for a junction end that differs from germline. The rearrangement uses TRBV5-6 and TRBJ2-1, with D possibly being TRBD1 (5 bases). The CDR3 sequence is 16 residues long. CDR1 and CDR2 from the germline V gene are SGHDT and YYEEEE. As DNA, the CDR3 is TGTGCCAGCAGCTTGGGTAGTCAGGGTTCCTACGATGAGCAGTTCTTC. Its translation: CASSLGSQGSYDEQFF.

In this sample, this clonotype turned up many times. The CDR3 protein is CASSLSVSPQGANEKLFF. CDR3 nucleotide sequence: TGTGCCAGCAGTTTATCGGTTTCGCCACAGGGGGCTAATGAAAAACTGTTTTTT. The chain couples TRBV27 to TRBJ1-4; 8 bases agree with TRBD1. With V trimmed by 0 bases and J by 3 bases, 9 bases remained unmatched. The CDR3 is 18 amino acids. The germline CDR1 and CDR2 sequences are MNHEY and SMNVEV (reference sequence). The full variable domain, with the rest looked up from reference TRBV27 and TRBJ1-4, is EAQVTQNPRYLITVTGKKLTVTCSQNMNHEYMSWYRQDPGLGLRQIYYSMNVEVTDKGDVPEGYKVSRKEKRNFPLILESPSPNQTSLYFCASSLSVSPQGANEKLFFGSGTQLSVL.

The V gene is TRBV6-2 or TRBV6-3, the J gene TRBJ2-7; TRBD2 matches at 16 bases. The CDR3 loop spans 18 amino acids. The ends lost 6 bases at V and 7 bases at J; junction bases unmatched: 15. Per germline, CDR1 MNHEY and CDR2 SVGEGT. The CDR3 loop reads CASSEGGGLAGGPDEQYF. DNA of the CDR3: TGTGCCAGCAGCGAAGGGGGGGGACTAGCGGGAGGGCCGGATGAGCAGTACTTC.

This clonotype was seen many times. The rearrangement joins TRBV20-1 to TRBJ2-1; D is unresolved. This CDR3 region has 13 residues. Germline CDR1 reads DFQATT; CDR2 reads SNEGSKA (reference sequence). V was clipped by 7 bases and J by 9 bases, with 19 bases between them. The CDR3 sequence is CSVAEADGREQFF. The CDR3 coding sequence is TGCAGTGTGGCCGAGGCCGACGGGCGTGAGCAGTTCTTC.

V usage is TRBV28 and J usage is TRBJ2-3, with TRBD1 matching over 10 bases. Unmatched junction bases numbered 5, after V lost 5 bases and J lost 3 bases. The CDR3 spans 15 residues. CDR1 is MDHEN and CDR2 is SYDVKM in the germline V gene. CDR3 sequence (DNA): TGTGCCAGCAGTCCGGGACAGGGGAGGACAGATACGCAGTATTTT. It encodes CASSPGQGRTDTQYF.

This clonotype was seen ten or more times. The rearrangement joins TRBV28 to TRBJ2-7; D assignment may be TRBD1 or TRBD2 (6 bases each). V was shortened by 5 bases and J by 4 bases, with 18 bases between the two germline ends. This CDR3 is 15 amino acids long. Per the germline V gene, CDR1 is MDHEN and CDR2 is SYDVKM. Written as DNA, the CDR3 is TGTGCCAGCAGTCAACGACAGGTGGGGGGATACGAGCAGTACTTC. Amino acids: CASSQRQVGGYEQYF.

In this sample, this clonotype turned up many times. The chain links TRBV24-1 to TRBJ1-1, with D hard to call. The V gene's germline CDR1 is KGHDR and CDR2 SFDVKD. The germline V and J ends were trimmed by 1 base and 1 base, with 6 bases remaining between them. This CDR3 has 14 residues. The CDR3: CATSDFKGNTEAFF. The CDR3 DNA reads TGTGCCACCAGTGATTTTAAGGGGAACACTGAAGCTTTCTTT.

In its sample, this clonotype was seen many times. The V call is TRBV19, the J call TRBJ1-5; the D gene is possibly TRBD1 (5 bases). V shed 4 bases and J shed 6 bases, with 16 bases lying between them. The length of the CDR3 is 15 residues. Germline-derived CDR1 and CDR2 are LNHDA and SQIVND (reference sequence). DNA of the CDR3: TGTGCCAGTAGTACGGAGGGGACCCAAACTCAGCCCCAGCATTTT. This codes for CASSTEGTQTQPQHF.

In regard to this clonotype: A read error is the likely source, as a far larger clone sits one nucleotide away. V is TRBV11-2 and J is TRBJ1-1; D call uncertain. Germline loops: CDR1 SGHAT, CDR2 FQNNGV. This CDR3 contains 13 residues. Trimming stripped 6 bases from V and 2 bases from J, with 10 bases between. CDR3 region: CASRDARNTEAFF. The CDR3 DNA follows: TGTGCCAGCAGGGACGCAAGAAACACTGAAGCTTTCTTT.

The chain has TRBV2 and TRBJ1-4; D gene uncertain. Germline V gene lookup returns CDR1 SNHLY and CDR2 FYNNEI. V lost 6 bases to trimming and J lost 8 bases, with 19 bases between them. This CDR3 is 15 amino acids long. CDR3 residues: CASSPRLGVAEKLFF. For the CDR3, the DNA is TGTGCCAGCAGCCCCAGACTGGGAGTGGCGGAAAAACTGTTTTTT.

DNA for the CDR3: TGTGCCACCAGCCCCGGGACTAGCGGAGACTACAATGAGCAGTTCTTC. Its translation: CATSPGTSGDYNEQFF. The chain has TRBV24-1 and TRBJ2-1; 11 bases are a match to TRBD2. The CDR3 sequence is 16 residues long. CDR1 is KGHDR and CDR2 is SFDVKD in the germline V gene. V shed 7 bases, J shed 3 bases, and the junction held 7 bases outside the gene matches.

This clonotype showed up just a few times. This chain joins TRBV29-1 and TRBJ2-3; possibly TRBD2 for D (6 bases). With 4 bases removed from V and 0 bases from J, the gap between germline ends came to 14 bases. Germline loops: CDR1 SQVTM, CDR2 ANQGSEA. The CDR3 covers 15 residues. The CDR3 DNA is TGCAGCGTTGTTACTAGCTTCTCTAGCACAGATACGCAGTATTTT. Its translation: CSVVTSFSSTDTQYF.

This clonotype was seen at least ten times. The chain uses TRBV27 and TRBJ2-2, with 7 bases aligning to TRBD1. Per the germline V gene, CDR1 is MNHEY and CDR2 is SMNVEV (reference sequence). CDR3 size: 19 residues. V lost 2 bases and J lost 2; bases outside the gene matches: 14. CDR3 loop: CASSLVLPSGTANTGELFF. The DNA for the CDR3 is TGTGCCAGCAGTTTAGTTTTGCCCTCTGGGACAGCTAACACCGGGGAGCTGTTTTTT.

This clonotype occurred many times. The chain recombines TRBV9 with TRBJ2-3; the D gene is possibly TRBD2 (6 bases). CDR1 is SGDLS and CDR2 is YYNGEE in the germline V gene. The CDR3 totals 12 residues. Trimming left V 4 bases short and J 10 bases short, with 13 bases between. In nucleotides, the CDR3 is TGTGCCAGCAGCCTCGGACTAAGCGCGCAGTATTTT. The encoded protein is CASSLGLSAQYF.

To note about this clonotype: One base separates it from a far larger clone, so it is likely a read error. The missing conserved phenylalanine or tryptophan at the end of this CDR3 makes a read error likely. The genes are TRBV12-3 or TRBV12-4 and TRBJ2-3; 7 bases map to TRBD1. The CDR3 covers 16 residues. With 6 bases clipped from V and 2 bases from J, the junction kept 11 bases outside the gene matches. CDR3 DNA sequence: TGTGCCAGCAGCCAAGGGACAGACCATTTCACAGATACGCAGTATTCT. This translates into CASSQGTDHFTDTQYS.

The rearrangement uses TRBV6-1 and TRBJ2-1; 15 nucleotides match TRBD2. The junction had 8 bases not matched to a gene; V was cut back by 7 bases and J by 10 bases. The CDR3 has 15 residues. Germline-derived CDR1 and CDR2 are MNHNS and SASEGT. The CDR3 nucleotides read TGTGCCAGCACCATAAGCGGACTAGCGGGAGGGGAGCAGTTCTTC. Translated: CASTISGLAGGEQFF.

This clonotype was observed at least ten times. The rearrangement joins TRBV14 to TRBJ2-1, with D maybe TRBD2 (6 bases). The CDR3 sequence is 12 residues long. Germline CDR1 is SGHDN and CDR2 is FVKESK. Trimming left V 0 bases short and J 13 bases short, with 10 bases between. In DNA form, the CDR3 reads TGTGCCAGCAGCCAAGAGGAGCGGGCACAGTTCTTC. Encoded protein: CASSQEERAQFF.

Comment on this clonotype: A much larger clone sits a single nucleotide away, making a read error possible. V gene TRBV6-2 or TRBV6-3 combines with J gene TRBJ1-2, with TRBD1 matching 8 bases. Trimming cost V 4 bases and J 0 bases; bases outside gene matches: 7. Per germline, CDR1 MNHEY and CDR2 SVGEGT. The CDR3 has 16 residues. The CDR3 DNA reads TGTGCCAGCAGTTTGACAGGGGTAGCTCCTAACTATGGCTACACCTTC. It codes for CASSLTGVAPNYGYTF.

This chain joins TRBV9 and TRBJ2-1; D unclear. V was clipped by 0 bases and J by 12 bases, with 28 bases between them. CDR3 length equals 18 residues. The germline V gene encodes CDR1 SGDLS and CDR2 YYNGEE. CDR3 protein: CASSVARSVGRLNVGQFF. The CDR3 DNA reads as TGTGCCAGCAGCGTAGCTAGGAGTGTCGGAAGGCTTAATGTAGGGCAGTTCTTC. Full variable domain (missing parts from reference TRBV9 and TRBJ2-1): DSGVTQTPKHLITATGQRVTLRCSPRSGDLSVYWYQQSLDQGLQFLIQYYNGEERAKGNILERFSAQQFPDLHSELNLSSLELGDSALYFCASSVARSVGRLNVGQFFGPGTRLTVL.